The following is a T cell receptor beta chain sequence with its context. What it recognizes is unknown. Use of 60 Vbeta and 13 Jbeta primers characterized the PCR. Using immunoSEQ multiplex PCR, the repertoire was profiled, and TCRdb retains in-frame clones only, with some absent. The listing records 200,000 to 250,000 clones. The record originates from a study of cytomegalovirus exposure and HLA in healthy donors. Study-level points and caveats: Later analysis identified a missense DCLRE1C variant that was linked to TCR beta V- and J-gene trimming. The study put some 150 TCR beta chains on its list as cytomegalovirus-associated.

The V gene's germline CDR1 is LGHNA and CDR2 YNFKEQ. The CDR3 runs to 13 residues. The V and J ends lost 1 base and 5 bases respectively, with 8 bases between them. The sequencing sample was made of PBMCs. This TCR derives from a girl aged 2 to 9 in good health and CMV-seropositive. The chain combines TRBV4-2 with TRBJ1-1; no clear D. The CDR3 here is CASSQGESTEAFF. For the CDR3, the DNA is TGTGCCAGCAGCCAAGGGGAGTCTACTGAAGCTTTCTTT.